The T cell receptor beta chain under discussion was sequenced for a study of blood T cell repertoires in COVID-19. Only in-frame clones appear in the TCRdb table, and some are missing; sequencing was by immunoSEQ multiplex PCR. The profile shows more than 250,000 clones, 90% of them singletons. Trimming took 5 bases from V and 7 from J; bases not matched to a gene: 11. Per germline, CDR1 MNHEY and CDR2 SVGAGI. The CDR3 runs to 15 residues. V and J are TRBV6-5 and TRBJ1-5, with 7 bases aligning to TRBD1. This TCR was recovered from a woman aged 18-29 years with acute COVID-19. Material: PBMCs or T cells enriched from blood (not recorded which). CDR3 bases: TGTGCCAGCAGTCTAGGACAGGCTAGGGGACAGCCCCAGCATTTT. This translates into CASSLGQARGQPQHF.